This T cell receptor (beta chain) originates from a study of T cell repertoires in cytomegalovirus infection. This clonotype showed up just a few times. TCRdb ran MiXCR on the reads and lists one entry per CDR3 protein. The data contain more than 150,000 distinct CDR3 sequences, roughly 27% of them seen just once; the ten biggest clones take up 31%. CDR1 and CDR2 from the germline V gene are DFQATT and SNEGSKA (reference sequence). The CDR3 length is 13 residues. The source of this sequence is a human donor in good health (CMV status not recorded). Some clones in this sample may be carry-over from other donors' samples. The chain links TRBV20-1 to TRBJ2-1; a possible D gene is TRBD2 (5 bases). Sequenced input: PBMCs. The CDR3 coding sequence is TGCAGGGGGAGTGGAGGCTCCTACAATGAGCAGTTCTTC. It codes for CRGSGGSYNEQFF.